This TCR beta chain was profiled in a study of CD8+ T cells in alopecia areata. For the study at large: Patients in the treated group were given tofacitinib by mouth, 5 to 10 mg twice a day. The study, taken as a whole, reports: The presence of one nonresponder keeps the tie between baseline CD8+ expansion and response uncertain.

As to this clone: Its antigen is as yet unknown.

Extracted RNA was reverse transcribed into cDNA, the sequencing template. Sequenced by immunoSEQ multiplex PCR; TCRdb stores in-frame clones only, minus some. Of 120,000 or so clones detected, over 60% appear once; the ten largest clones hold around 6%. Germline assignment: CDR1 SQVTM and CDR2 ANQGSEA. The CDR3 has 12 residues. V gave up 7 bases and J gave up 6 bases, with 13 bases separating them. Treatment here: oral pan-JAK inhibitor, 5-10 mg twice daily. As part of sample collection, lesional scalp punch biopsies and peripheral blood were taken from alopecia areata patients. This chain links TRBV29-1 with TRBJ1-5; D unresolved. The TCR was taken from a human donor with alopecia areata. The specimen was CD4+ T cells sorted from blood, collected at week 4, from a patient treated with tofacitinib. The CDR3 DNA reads TGCAGCGCTACGGAGTGGGGTCAGCCCCAGCATTTT. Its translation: CSATEWGQPQHF.